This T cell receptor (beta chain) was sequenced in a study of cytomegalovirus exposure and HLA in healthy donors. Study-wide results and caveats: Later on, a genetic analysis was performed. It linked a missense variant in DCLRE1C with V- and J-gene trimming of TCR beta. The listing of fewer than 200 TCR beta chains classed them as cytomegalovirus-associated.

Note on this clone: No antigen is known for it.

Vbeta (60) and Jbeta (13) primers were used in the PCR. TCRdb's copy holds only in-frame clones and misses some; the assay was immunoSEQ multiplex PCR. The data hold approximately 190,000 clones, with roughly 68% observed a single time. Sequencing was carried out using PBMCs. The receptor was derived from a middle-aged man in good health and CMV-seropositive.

The CDR3 bases are TGCGCCAGCAGCTTGGCCCGGGGGAACACTGAAGCTTTCTTT. Amino acids: CASSLARGNTEAFF. The chain joins TRBV5-1 to TRBJ1-1; no clear D gene. Germline V CDR1 and CDR2: SGHRS, YFSETQ. This CDR3 contains 14 residues. V was cut by 0 bases and J by 1 base, with 7 bases left in between.